The entry below gives a single T cell receptor (beta chain) sequence along with its context. The entry originates in a study of cytomegalovirus exposure and HLA in healthy donors. CDR3 length: 16 amino acids. With 7 bases clipped from V and 7 bases from J, the junction kept 11 bases outside the gene matches. CDR1 SGHTA and CDR2 FQGNSA come from the germline V gene. Both 60 Vbeta primers and 13 Jbeta primers went into the PCR. Measured with immunoSEQ multiplex PCR; TCRdb has only the in-frame clones, and not every one. Of about 50,000 clones in the sample, approximately 77% were seen once. The clonotype comes from a woman between 45 and 65 years old in good health and CMV-seronegative. V gene TRBV7-2 combines with J gene TRBJ2-2; 11 nucleotides match TRBD2. Sequenced material: PBMCs. The CDR3 region is CASTPLAGTSGGELFF. DNA for the CDR3: TGTGCCAGCACCCCTTTAGCGGGGACTAGCGGCGGGGAGCTGTTTTTT.